This T cell receptor (beta chain) was sequenced during a study of blood T cell repertoires in COVID-19. The overall study: Spain, Italy and the United States supplied samples that represented acute and convalescent COVID-19. In each case, the material was cDNA or gDNA derived from T cells, B-cell-depleted T cells, or PBMCs.

Under the authors' procedure: Reference gene primer amplification yielded estimated nucleated cell counts. Data came from immunoSEQ multiplex PCR; TCRdb stores just in-frame clones and leaves some out. V and J calls and clone size follow that table, whereas D and trimming were derived from the DNA. The sample contains roughly 150,000 clones, 85% to 90% of which appear only once. While infection was still active, Seattle patients were enrolled and then followed longitudinally. This receptor was obtained from a woman in her seventies with COVID-19, enrolled during active disease. The sequencing sample was made of peripheral blood.

The CDR3 nucleotides read TGTGCCAGCAGGCAGGGTAATGAAAAACTGTTTTTT. It codes for CASRQGNEKLFF. V is TRBV27 and J is TRBJ1-4; a possible D gene is TRBD1 (5 bases). Germline-derived CDR1 and CDR2 are MNHEY and SMNVEV (reference sequence). Between the trimmed V and J ends, which lost 6 bases and 4 bases, there was a span of 6 bases. This CDR3 is 12 amino acids long.